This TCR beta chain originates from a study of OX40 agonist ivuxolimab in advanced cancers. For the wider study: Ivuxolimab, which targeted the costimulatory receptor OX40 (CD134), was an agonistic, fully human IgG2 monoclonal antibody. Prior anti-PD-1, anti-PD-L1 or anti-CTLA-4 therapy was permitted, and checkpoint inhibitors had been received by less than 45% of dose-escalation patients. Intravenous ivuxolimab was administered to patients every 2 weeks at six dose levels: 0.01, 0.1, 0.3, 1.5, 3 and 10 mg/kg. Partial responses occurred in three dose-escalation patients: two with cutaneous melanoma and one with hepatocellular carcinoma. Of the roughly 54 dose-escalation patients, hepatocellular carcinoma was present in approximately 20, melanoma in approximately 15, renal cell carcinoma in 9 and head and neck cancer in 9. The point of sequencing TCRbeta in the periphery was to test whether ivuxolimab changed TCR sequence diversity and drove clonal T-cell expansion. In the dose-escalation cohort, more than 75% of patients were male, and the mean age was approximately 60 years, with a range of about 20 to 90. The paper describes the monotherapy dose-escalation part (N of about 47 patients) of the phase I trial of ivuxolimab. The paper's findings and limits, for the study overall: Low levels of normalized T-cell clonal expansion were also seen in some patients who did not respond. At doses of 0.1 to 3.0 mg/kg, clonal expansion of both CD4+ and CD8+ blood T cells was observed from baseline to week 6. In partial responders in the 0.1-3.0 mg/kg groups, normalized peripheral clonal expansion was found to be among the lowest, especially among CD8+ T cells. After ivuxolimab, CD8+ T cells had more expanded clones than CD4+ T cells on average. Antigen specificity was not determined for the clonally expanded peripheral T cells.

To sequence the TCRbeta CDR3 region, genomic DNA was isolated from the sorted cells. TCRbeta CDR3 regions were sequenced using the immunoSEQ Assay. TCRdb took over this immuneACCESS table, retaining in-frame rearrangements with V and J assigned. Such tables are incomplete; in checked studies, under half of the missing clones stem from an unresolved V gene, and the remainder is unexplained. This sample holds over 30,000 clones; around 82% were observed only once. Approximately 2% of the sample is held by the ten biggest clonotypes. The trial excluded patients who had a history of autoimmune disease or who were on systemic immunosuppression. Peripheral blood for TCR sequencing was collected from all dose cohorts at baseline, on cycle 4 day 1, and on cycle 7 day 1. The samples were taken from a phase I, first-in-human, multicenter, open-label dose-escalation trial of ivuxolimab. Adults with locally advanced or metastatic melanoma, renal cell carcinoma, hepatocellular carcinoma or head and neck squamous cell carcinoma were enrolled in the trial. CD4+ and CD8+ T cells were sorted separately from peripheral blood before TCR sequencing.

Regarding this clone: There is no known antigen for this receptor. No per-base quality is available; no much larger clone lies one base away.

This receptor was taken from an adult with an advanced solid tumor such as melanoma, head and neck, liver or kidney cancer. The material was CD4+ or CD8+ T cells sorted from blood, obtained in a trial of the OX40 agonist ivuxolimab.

CDR3 sequence: CASRHQNGNTIYF. The DNA sequence is TGTGCCAGCAGACATCAAAATGGAAACACCATATATTTT. The rearrangement combines TRBV5-4 with TRBJ1-3, with the D gene not clear enough to name. Measured from the cysteine to the phenylalanine, the CDR3 is 13 residues long. Only the CDR3 region is kept as DNA, spanning 39 bases read in frame from base 1. Via the germline V gene (reference sequence), CDR1 is SGHNT and CDR2 YYREEE. At the junction V is shortened by 5 bases and J by 3 bases, with 9 bases in between.